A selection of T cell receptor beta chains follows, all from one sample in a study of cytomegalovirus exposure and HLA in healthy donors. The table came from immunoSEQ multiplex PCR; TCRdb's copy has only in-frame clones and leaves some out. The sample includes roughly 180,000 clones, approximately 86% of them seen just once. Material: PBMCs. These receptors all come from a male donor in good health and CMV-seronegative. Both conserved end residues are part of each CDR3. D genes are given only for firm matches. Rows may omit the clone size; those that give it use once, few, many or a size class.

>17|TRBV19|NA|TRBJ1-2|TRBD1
TGTGCCAGTAGTTCACGTCCCGGGACAGGGTCCGGCTATGGCTACACCTTC
CASSSRPGTGSGYGYTF
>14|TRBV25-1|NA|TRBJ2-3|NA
TGTGCCAGCAGTGAAGGGGGCGCGGGAGATACGCAGTATTTT
CASSEGGAGDTQYF
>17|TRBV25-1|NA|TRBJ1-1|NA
TGTGCCAGCAGTGAGACCGGGACAATCGTCTTGTCCACTGAAGCTTTCTTT
CASSETGTIVLSTEAFF
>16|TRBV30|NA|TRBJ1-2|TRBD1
TGTGCCTGGAGTTTCTCGGTGACAGGGTGGGGGCATGGCTACACCTTC
CAWSFSVTGWGHGYTF
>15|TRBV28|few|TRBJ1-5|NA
TGTGCCAGCATCCCGGGGTTTGGGGGCAATCAGCCCCAGCATTTT
CASIPGFGGNQPQHF
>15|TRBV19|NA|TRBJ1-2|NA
TGTGCCAGTAGTATGGCGAGAGGCAGCTCGTATGGCTACACCTTC
CASSMARGSSYGYTF
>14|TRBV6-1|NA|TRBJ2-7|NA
TGTGCCAGCAGTGAAGTCAACAGGGTCCACGAGCAGTACTTC
CASSEVNRVHEQYF
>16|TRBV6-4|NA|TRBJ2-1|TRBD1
TGTGCCGGCAGCATGGTACACTCGGACAGGAACAATGAGCAGTTCTTC
CAGSMVHSDRNNEQFF
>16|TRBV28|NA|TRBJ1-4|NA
TGTGCCAGCAGTCCTCCCCACTTTGCAACTAATGAAAAACTGTTTTTT
CASSPPHFATNEKLFF
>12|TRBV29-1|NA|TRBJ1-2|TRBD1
TGCAGCGTCGCGGGACAGACATTATTCTACACCTTC
CSVAGQTLFYTF
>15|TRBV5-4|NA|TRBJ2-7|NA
TGTGCCAGCAGCCCGTGGGGTCCATCGGGGAGGGAGCAGTACTTC
CASSPWGPSGREQYF
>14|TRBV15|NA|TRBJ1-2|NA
TGTGCCACCAGCAGAGACAGTTTTAACTATGGCTACACCTTC
CATSRDSFNYGYTF
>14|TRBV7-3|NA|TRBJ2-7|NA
TGTGCCAGCAGTCCTACGGCAGACTTCGCCGAGCAGTACTTC
CASSPTADFAEQYF
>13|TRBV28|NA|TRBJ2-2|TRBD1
TGTGCCAGCAGGCCAGGGGGCATCGGGGAGCTGTTTTTT
CASRPGGIGELFF
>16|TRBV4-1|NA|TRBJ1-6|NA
TGCGCCAGCAGCCAAACCCCTGCGGGACCCGGTTCACCCCTCCACTTT
CASSQTPAGPGSPLHF
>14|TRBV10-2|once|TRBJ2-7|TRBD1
TGCGCCAGCAGTGTACGGACAGGATCCTACGAGCAGTACTTC
CASSVRTGSYEQYF
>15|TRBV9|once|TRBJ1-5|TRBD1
TGTGCCAGCAGCGTAGGTCAGGGGGTGGGTCAGCCCCAGCATTTT
CASSVGQGVGQPQHF
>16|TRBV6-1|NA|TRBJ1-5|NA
TGTGCCAGCAGTGAAGCATTCAGTTATAGCAATCAGCCCCAGCATTTT
CASSEAFSYSNQPQHF
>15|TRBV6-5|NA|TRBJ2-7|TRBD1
TGTGCCAGCAGTTACTCCCGGGACAGGGCCTACGAGCAGTACTTC
CASSYSRDRAYEQYF
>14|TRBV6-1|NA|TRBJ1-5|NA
TGTGCCAGCAGTGAAGTGCGAAGCAATCAGCCCCAGCATTTT
CASSEVRSNQPQHF
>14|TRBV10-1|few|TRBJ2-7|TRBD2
TGCGCCAGCAGTCCTAGCGGGAGTTACGACGAGCAGTACTTC
CASSPSGSYDEQYF
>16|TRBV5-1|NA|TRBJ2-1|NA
TGCGCCAGCAGCTACACCGGGCAGGGGAAATACAATGAGCAGTTCTTC
CASSYTGQGKYNEQFF
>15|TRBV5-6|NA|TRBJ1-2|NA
TGTGCCAGCAGCTTGGAGAGTTCGGGTTCTATCGGCTACACCTTC
CASSLESSGSIGYTF
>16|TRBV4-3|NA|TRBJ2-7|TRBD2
TGCGCCAGCAGCCAAGATAACGCGGGAGGGCCCTACGAGCAGTACTTC
CASSQDNAGGPYEQYF
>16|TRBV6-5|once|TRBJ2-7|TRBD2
TGTGCCAGCAGTTACGGCCAGGGACTAGCGGATTACGAGCAGTACTTC
CASSYGQGLADYEQYF
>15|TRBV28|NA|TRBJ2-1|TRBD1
TGTGCCAGCAGTTTCCCCGGGACAGGGAGGGGTGAGCAGTTCTTC
CASSFPGTGRGEQFF
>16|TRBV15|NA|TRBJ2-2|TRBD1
TGTGCCACCAGCAGCGGTTGGACAGGGTTTCCCGGGGAGCTGTTTTTT
CATSSGWTGFPGELFF
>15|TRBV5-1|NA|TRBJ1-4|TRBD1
TGCGCCAGCAGCTTGTCCGGGACAGCGGATGAAAAACTGTTTTTT
CASSLSGTADEKLFF
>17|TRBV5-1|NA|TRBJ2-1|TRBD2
TGCGCCAGCAGCGTTTACCTCTTCGGGACTAGCAGTTCGGAGCAGTTCTTC
CASSVYLFGTSSSEQFF
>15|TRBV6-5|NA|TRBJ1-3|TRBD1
TGTGCCAGCAGTCGGACAGGCGTCTCTGGAAACACCATATATTTT
CASSRTGVSGNTIYF
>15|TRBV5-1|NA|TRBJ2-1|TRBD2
TGCGCCAGCAACCTACTAGCGGGAGGGTACAATGAGCAGTTCTTC
CASNLLAGGYNEQFF
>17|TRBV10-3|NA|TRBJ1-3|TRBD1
TGTGCCATCAGTGAGTCACAGGGGGGTCTTTCTGGAAACACCATATATTTT
CAISESQGGLSGNTIYF
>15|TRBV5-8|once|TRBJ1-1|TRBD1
TGTGCCAGCAGCCATGATACAGGGGGCATGGTGGAAGCTTTCTTT
CASSHDTGGMVEAFF
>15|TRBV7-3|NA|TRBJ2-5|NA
TGTGCCAGCAGGATGACTGGCGACCCCCAAGAGACCCAGTACTTC
CASRMTGDPQETQYF
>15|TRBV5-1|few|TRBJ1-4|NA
TGCGCCAGCAGATACGAACCGGGAACTAATGAAAAACTGTTTTTT
CASRYEPGTNEKLFF
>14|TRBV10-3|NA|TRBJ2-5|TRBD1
TGTGCCACCCTGCCGGGACAGACGAAAGAGACCCAGTACTTC
CATLPGQTKETQYF
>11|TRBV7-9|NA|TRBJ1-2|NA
TGTTCCAGCAGCCCCTCGCAGGGCTACACCTTC
CSSSPSQGYTF